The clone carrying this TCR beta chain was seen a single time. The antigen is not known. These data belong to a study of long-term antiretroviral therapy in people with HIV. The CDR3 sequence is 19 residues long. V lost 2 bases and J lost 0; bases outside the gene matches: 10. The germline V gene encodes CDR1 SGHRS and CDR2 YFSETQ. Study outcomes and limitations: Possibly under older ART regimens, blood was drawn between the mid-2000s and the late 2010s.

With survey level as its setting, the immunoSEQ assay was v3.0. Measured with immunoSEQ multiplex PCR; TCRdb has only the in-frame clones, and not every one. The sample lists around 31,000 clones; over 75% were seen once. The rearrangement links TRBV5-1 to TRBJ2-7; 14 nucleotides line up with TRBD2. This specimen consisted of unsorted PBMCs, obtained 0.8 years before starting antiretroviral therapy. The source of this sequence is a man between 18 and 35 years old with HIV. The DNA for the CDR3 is TGCGCCAGCAGCTTCGGGACTAGCGGGAGCTCGAGGGGCTCCTACGAGCAGTACTTC. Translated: CASSFGTSGSSRGSYEQYF.